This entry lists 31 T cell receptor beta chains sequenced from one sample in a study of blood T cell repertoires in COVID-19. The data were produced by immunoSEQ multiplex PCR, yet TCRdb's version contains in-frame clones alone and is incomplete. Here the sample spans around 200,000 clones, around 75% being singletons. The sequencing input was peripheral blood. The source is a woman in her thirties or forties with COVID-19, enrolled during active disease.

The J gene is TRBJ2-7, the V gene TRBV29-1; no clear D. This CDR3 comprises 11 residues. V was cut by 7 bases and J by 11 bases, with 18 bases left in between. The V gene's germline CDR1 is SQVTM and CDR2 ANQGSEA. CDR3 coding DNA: TGCAGCGCCATGATCCTAATGATGGAGTACTTC. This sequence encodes CSAMILMMEYF.

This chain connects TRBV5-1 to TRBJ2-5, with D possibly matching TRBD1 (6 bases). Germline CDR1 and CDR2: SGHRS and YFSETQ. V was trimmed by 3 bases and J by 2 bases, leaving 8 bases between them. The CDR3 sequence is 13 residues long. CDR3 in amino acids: CASSWDTQETQYF. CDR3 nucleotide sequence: TGCGCCAGCAGCTGGGACACTCAAGAGACCCAGTACTTC. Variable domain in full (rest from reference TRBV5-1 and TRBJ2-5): KAGVTQTPRYLIKTRGQQVTLSCSPISGHRSVSWYQQTPGQGLQFLFEYFSETQRNKGNFPGRFSGRQFSNSRSEMNVSTLELGDSALYLCASSWDTQETQYFGPGTRLLVL.

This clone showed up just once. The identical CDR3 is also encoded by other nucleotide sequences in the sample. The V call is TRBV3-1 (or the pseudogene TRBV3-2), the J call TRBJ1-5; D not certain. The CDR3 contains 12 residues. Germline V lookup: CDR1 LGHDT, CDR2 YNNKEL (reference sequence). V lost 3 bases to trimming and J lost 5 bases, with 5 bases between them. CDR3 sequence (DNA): TGTGCCAGCAGCCAGGGAGATCAGCCCCAGCATTTT. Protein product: CASSQGDQPQHF.

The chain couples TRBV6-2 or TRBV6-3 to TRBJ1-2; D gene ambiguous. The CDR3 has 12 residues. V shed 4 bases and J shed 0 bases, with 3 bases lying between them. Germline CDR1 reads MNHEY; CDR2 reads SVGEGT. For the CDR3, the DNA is TGTGCCAGCAGTTTTACTAACTATGGCTACACCTTC. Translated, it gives CASSFTNYGYTF.

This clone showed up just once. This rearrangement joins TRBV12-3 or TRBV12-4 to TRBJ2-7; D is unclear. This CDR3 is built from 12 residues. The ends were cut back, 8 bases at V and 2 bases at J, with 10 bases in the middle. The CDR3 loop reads CASQTGTYEQYF. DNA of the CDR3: TGTGCCAGCCAGACTGGTACCTACGAGCAGTACTTC.

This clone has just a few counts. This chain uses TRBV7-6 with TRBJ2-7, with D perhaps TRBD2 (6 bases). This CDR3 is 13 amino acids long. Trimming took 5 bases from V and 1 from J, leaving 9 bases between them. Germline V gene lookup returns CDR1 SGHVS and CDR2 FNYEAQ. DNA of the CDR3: TGTGCCAGCAGCCCTGGGGGGTCCTACGAGCAGTACTTC. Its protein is CASSPGGSYEQYF.

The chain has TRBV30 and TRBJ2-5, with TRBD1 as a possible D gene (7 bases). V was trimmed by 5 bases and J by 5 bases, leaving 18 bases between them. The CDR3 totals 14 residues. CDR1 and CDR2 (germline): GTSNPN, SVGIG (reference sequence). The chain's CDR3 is CAWRRGVITETQYF. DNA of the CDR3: TGTGCCTGGCGCAGGGGGGTAATTACGGAGACCCAGTACTTC.

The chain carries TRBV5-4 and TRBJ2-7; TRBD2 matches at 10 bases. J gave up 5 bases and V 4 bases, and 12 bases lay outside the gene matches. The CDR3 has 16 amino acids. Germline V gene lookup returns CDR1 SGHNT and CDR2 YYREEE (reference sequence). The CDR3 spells CASSRGGAGGFHEQYF. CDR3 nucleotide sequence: TGTGCCAGCAGCCGAGGGGGAGCGGGAGGGTTCCACGAGCAGTACTTC.

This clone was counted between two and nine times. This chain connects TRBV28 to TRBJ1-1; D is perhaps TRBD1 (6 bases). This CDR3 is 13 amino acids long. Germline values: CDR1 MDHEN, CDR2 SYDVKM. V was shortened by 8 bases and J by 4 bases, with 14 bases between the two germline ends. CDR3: CASAQGGGTEAFF. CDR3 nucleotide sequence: TGTGCCAGCGCACAGGGAGGGGGCACTGAAGCTTTCTTT.

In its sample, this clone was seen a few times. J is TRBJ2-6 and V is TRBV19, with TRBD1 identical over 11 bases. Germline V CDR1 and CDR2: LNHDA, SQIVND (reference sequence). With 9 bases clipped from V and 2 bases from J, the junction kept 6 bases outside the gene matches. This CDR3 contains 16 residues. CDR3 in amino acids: CASEDRGLPGANVLTF. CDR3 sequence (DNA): TGTGCCAGCGAGGACAGGGGGCTTCCTGGGGCCAACGTCCTGACTTTC.

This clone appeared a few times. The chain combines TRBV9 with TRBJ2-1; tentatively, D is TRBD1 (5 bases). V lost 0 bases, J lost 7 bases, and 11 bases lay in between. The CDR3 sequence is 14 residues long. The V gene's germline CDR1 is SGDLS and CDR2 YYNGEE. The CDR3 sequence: CASSVEMGLNEQFF. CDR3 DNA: TGTGCCAGCAGCGTAGAGATGGGGCTGAATGAGCAGTTCTTC.

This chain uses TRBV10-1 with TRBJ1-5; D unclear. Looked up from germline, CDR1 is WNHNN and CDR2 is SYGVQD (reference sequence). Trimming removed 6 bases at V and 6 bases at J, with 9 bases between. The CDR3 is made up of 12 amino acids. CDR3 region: CASSNLGQPQHF. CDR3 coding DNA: TGCGCCAGCAGCAATCTAGGTCAGCCCCAGCATTTT.

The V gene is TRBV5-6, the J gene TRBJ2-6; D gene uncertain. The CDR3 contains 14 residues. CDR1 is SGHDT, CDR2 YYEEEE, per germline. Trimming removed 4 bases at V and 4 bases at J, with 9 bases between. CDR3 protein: CASSHNYGANVLTF. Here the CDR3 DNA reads TGTGCCAGCAGCCACAACTACGGGGCCAACGTCCTGACTTTC.

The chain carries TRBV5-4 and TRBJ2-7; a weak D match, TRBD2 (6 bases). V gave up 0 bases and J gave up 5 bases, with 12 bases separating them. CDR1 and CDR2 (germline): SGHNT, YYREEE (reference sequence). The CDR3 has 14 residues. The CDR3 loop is CASSLDGGRNEQYF. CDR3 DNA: TGTGCCAGCAGCTTGGACGGGGGTAGGAACGAGCAGTACTTC.

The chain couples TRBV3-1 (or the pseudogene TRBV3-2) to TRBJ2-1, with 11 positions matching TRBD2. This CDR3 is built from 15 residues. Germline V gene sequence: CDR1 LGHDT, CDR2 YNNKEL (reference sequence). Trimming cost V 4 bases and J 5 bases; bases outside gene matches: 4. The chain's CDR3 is CASSRGLAVHNEQFF. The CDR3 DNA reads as TGTGCCAGCAGCCGGGGACTAGCGGTACACAATGAGCAGTTCTTC.

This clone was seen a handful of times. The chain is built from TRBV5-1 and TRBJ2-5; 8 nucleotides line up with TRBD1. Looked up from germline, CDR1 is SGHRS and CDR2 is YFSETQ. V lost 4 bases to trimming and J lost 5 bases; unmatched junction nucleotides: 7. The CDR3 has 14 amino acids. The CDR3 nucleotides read TGCGCCAGCAGCCACGGACAGGGCTATGAGACCCAGTACTTC. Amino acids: CASSHGQGYETQYF.

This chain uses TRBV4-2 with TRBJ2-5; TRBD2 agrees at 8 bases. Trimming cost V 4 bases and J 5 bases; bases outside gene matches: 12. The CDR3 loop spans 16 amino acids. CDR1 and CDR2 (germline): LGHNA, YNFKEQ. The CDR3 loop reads CASSPRKRERGETQYF. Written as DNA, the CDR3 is TGTGCCAGCAGCCCCCGTAAGCGGGAGAGGGGGGAGACCCAGTACTTC.

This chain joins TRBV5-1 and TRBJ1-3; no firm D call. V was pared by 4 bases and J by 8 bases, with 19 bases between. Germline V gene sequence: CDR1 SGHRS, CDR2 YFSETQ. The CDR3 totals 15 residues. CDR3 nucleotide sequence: TGCGCCAGCAGCCCTGGGCCAGGCGGGATAGACACCATATATTTT. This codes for CASSPGPGGIDTIYF.

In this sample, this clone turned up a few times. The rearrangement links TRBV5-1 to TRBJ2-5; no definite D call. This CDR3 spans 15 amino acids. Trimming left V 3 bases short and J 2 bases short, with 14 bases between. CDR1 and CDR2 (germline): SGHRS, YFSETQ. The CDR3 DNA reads TGCGCCAGCAGCTACCGATCAGGCCTACAAGAGACCCAGTACTTC. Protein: CASSYRSGLQETQYF.

This chain's CDR3 is CASSLARQYEQYF. DNA of the CDR3: TGTGCCAGCAGTTTAGCGAGGCAGTACGAGCAGTACTTC. The chain links TRBV12-3 or TRBV12-4 to TRBJ2-7; no reliable D call. The CDR3 length is 13 residues. Trimming stripped 0 bases from V and 4 bases from J, with 7 bases between.

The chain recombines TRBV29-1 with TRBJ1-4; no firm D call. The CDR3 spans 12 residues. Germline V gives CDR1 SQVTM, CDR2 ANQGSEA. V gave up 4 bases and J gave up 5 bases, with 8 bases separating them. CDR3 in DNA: TGCAGCGTTGGGATGGGCAATGAAAAACTGTTTTTT. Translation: CSVGMGNEKLFF.

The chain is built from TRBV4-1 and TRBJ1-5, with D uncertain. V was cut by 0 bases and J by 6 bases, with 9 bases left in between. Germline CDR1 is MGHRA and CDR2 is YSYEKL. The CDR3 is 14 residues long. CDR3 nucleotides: TGCGCCAGCAGCCAAGACTTCAGGATTCAGCCCCAGCATTTT. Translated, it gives CASSQDFRIQPQHF.

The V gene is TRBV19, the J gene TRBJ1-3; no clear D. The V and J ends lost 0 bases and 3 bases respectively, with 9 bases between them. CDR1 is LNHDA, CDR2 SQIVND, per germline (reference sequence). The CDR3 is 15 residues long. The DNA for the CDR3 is TGTGCCAGTAGTATAGACGGGAACTTTGGAAACACCATATATTTT. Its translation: CASSIDGNFGNTIYF.

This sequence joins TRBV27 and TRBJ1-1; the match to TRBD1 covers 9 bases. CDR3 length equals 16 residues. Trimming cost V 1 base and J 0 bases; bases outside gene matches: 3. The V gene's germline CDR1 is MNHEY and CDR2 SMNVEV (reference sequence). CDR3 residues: CASSLWTGALNTEAFF. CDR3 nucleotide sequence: TGTGCCAGCAGTTTATGGACAGGGGCCCTGAACACTGAAGCTTTCTTT.

The CDR3, as DNA: TGTGCCAGTAGTATCTCCGCAGATAGCAATCAGCCCCAGCATTTT. Protein: CASSISADSNQPQHF. V and J are TRBV19 and TRBJ1-5; D uncertain. Trimming shortened V by 3 bases and J by 0 bases, and 9 bases separated the two germline ends. From germline, CDR1 is LNHDA and CDR2 SQIVND (reference sequence). The CDR3 is 15 amino acids.

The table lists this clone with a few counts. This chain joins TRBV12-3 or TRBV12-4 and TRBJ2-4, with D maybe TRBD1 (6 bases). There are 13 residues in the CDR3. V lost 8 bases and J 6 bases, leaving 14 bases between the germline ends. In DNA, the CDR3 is TGTGCCAGCCCCAGGGGTACAGTAAACATTCAGTACTTC. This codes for CASPRGTVNIQYF.

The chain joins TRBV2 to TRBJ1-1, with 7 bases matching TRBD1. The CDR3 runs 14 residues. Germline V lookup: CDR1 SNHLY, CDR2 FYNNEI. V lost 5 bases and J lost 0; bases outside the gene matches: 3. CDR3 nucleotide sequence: TGTGCCAGCAGTACAGGGGCAATGAACACTGAAGCTTTCTTT. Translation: CASSTGAMNTEAFF.

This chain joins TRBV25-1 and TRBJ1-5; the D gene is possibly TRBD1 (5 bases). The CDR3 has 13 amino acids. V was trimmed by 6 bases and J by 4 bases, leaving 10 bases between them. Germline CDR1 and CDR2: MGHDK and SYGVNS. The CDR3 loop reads CASRNGGNQPQHF. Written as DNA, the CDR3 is TGTGCCAGCAGGAACGGGGGGAATCAGCCCCAGCATTTT.

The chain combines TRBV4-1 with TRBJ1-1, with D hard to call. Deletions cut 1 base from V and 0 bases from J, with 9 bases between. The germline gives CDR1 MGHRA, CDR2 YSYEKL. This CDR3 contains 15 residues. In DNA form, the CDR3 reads TGCGCCAGCAGCCAAGGTACAACCATGAACACTGAAGCTTTCTTT. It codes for CASSQGTTMNTEAFF.

The CDR3, as DNA: TGCGCCAGCAGCCAAGAGTATCAGGGGGGGACCCAGTACTTC. Translated, it gives CASSQEYQGGTQYF. The chain carries TRBV4-1 and TRBJ2-5, with D possibly TRBD1 on 7 matching bases. This CDR3 is 14 amino acids long. Germline lookup yields CDR1 MGHRA and CDR2 YSYEKL. V lost 0 bases and J lost 7, with 12 bases in between.

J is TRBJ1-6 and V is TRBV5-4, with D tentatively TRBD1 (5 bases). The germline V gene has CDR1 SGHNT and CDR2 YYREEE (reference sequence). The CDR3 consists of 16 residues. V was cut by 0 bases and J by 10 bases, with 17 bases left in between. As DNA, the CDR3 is TGTGCCAGCAGCTTGGAGGGCCGCAGGGCAGGATCACCCCTCCACTTT. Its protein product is CASSLEGRRAGSPLHF.